This T cell receptor (beta chain) was sequenced in a study of blood T cell repertoires in COVID-19. Some clones are missing from TCRdb's copy, which holds only in-frame ones; the method was immunoSEQ multiplex PCR. This table holds under 300,000 clones, around 87% found once. This CDR3 is built from 15 residues. The V gene lost 3 bases and the J gene lost 2 bases, with 10 bases spanning the gap. Germline values: CDR1 MNHEY, CDR2 SMNVEV (reference sequence). The V call is TRBV27, the J call TRBJ2-2, with D possibly TRBD1 on 6 matching bases. This TCR was sampled from a man younger than 35 with active or convalescent COVID-19. Sequenced material: peripheral blood. CDR3 nucleotide sequence: TGTGCCAGCAGTTTCGTGGGACAAAACACCGGGGAGCTGTTTTTT. Residues: CASSFVGQNTGELFF.